This TCR beta chain emerged from a study of T cell responses to AZD1222 COVID-19 vaccine. TCRdb's copy holds only in-frame clones and misses some; the assay was immunoSEQ multiplex PCR. The sample consists of fewer than 100,000 clones, around 88% of them appearing once. V lost 1 base and J lost 2; bases outside the gene matches: 9. Germline CDR1 SGHNT, CDR2 YENEEA. The CDR3 runs to 18 residues. The sample in question was peripheral blood, obtained 28 days after the second AZD1222 dose. The genes are TRBV11-3 and TRBJ2-3; 10 positions agree with TRBD2. The sequence came from an adult who received the AZD1222 COVID-19 vaccine. The CDR3 loop is CASSLGLTSGADTDTQYF. DNA for the CDR3: TGTGCCAGCAGCTTAGGCCTTACTAGCGGGGCCGACACAGATACGCAGTATTTT.